The clone carrying this T cell receptor beta chain has only a few counts. Its antigen is still unknown. The sample belongs to a study of cytomegalovirus exposure and HLA in healthy donors. Overall study context: Early released data had about 80 million unique TCRs, all coming from HLA-typed donors. Study observations and caveats: Available immune exposure information was restricted to CMV serostatus only. In a later analysis, a missense DCLRE1C variant was linked to TCR beta V- and J-gene trimming.

Primers: 60 Vbeta forward and 13 Jbeta reverse. TCRdb's table, derived via immunoSEQ multiplex PCR, lists solely in-frame clones and lacks some. The repertoire has around 72,000 clones, 60% to 75% of them found once; the top ten carry roughly 21%. There were likely unrecorded immune exposures, though donors were nominally healthy when sampled. The V gene lost 8 bases and the J gene lost 1 base, with 8 bases spanning the gap. Germline assignment: CDR1 SNHLY and CDR2 FYNNEI. The CDR3 extends over 12 amino acids. Input material: PBMCs. The sequence derives from a middle-aged man in good health and CMV-seropositive. V and J are TRBV2 and TRBJ1-2; D not certain. The CDR3 region has the DNA TGTGCCAGCCTCGGAGTTAACTATGGCTACACCTTC. It is translated as CASLGVNYGYTF.